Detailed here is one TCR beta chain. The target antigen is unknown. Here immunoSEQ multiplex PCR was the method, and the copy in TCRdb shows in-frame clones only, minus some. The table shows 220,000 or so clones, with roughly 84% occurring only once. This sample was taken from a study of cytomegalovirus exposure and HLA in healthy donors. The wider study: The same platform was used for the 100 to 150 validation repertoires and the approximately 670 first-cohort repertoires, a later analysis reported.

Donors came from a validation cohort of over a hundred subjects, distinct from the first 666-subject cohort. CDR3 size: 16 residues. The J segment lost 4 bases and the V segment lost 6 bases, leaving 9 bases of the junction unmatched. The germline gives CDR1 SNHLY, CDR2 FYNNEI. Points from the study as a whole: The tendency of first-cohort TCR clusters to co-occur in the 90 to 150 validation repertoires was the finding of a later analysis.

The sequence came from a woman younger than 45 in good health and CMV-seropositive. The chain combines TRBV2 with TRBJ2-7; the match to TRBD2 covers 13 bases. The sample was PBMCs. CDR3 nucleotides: TGTGCCAGCAGACCGGGACTAGCGGGACAATCATACGAGCAGTACTTC. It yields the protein CASRPGLAGQSYEQYF. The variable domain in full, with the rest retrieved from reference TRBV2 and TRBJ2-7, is EPEVTQTPSHQVTQMGQEVILRCVPISNHLYFYWYRQILGQKVEFLVSFYNNEISEKSEIFDDQFSVERPDGSNFTLKIRSTKLEDSAMYFCASRPGLAGQSYEQYFGPGTRLTVT.